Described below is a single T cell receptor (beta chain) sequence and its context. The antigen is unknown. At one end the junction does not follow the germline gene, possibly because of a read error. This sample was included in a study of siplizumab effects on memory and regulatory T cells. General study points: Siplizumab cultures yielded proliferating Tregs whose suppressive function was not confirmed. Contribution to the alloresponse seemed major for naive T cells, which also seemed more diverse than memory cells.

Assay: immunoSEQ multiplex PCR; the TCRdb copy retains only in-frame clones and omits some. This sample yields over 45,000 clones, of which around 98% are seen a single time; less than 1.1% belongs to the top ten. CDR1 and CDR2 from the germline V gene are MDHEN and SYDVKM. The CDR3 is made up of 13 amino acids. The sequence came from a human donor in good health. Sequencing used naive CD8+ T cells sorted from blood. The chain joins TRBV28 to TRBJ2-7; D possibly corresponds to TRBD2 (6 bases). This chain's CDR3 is CASGFGGSYEQYF. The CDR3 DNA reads TGTGCCAGCGGTTTCGGGGGCTCCTACGAGCAGTACTTC.